This TCR beta chain was recovered during a study of T cell repertoires in cytomegalovirus infection. This clonotype was observed many times. This CDR3 has 14 amino acids. Germline CDR1 reads SGHTA; CDR2 reads FQGNSA. Deletions cut 1 base from V and 4 bases from J, with 10 bases between. TCRdb reprocessed the reads with MiXCR, giving one entry per CDR3 protein. The repertoire holds about 260,000 distinct CDR3 sequences, roughly 10% seen once, with roughly 15% in the top ten. The chain couples TRBV7-2 to TRBJ1-1; no definite D call. The origin of this receptor is a human donor in good health (CMV status not recorded). Some clones in this sample may be carry-over from other donors' samples. Sequencing input: PBMCs. The CDR3 DNA reads as TGTGCCAGCAGCTTAGGCAGCCTCCCCACTGAAGCTTTCTTT. It encodes CASSLGSLPTEAFF.